This TCR beta chain comes out of a study of blood T cell repertoires in COVID-19. About the research overall: Researchers got acute and convalescent COVID-19 samples from the United States, Italy and Spain. T cells, B-cell-depleted T cells, or PBMCs provided the cDNA or gDNA that served as material.

This clone has just a few counts. As originally analysed: Amplified reference gene primers provided the basis for estimating nucleated cell counts. Profiling relied on immunoSEQ multiplex PCR, and the TCRdb table lists in-frame clones only, not all of them. That table supplies the V and J calls and clone size; D and trimming were determined from the DNA. The data hold a few hundred thousand clones, with about 86% observed a single time. V dropped 1 base and J dropped 1; count of bases not matched to a gene: 3. CDR1 is SGHTA, CDR2 FQGNSA, per germline. This CDR3 is built from 15 residues. Sequencing was performed on peripheral blood. This chain uses TRBV7-2 with TRBJ1-1; 7 bases are shared with TRBD1. This TCR came from a woman aged 45-60 years with acute or convalescent COVID-19. CDR3 region: CASSLEGGSNTEAFF. CDR3 bases: TGTGCCAGCAGCTTAGAAGGGGGCTCGAACACTGAAGCTTTCTTT.